These T cell receptor beta chains were read from a single sample in a study of T cell responses to AZD1222 COVID-19 vaccine. Assay used: immunoSEQ multiplex PCR; TCRdb lists only in-frame clones, some missing. The profile shows 95,000 to 150,000 clones, roughly 84% of them singletons. The material was peripheral blood, obtained on day 0 of AZD1222 vaccination. Receptors were obtained from an adult in good health. Both conserved end residues are part of each CDR3. The order of the fields is clone size, D gene, V gene, J gene, CDR3 length, CDR3 protein, CDR3 DNA. D genes are given only for firm matches. Where a row states a size, it is once, few, many or the class of an expanded clone; other rows omit it.

NA	NA	TRBV5-1	TRBJ1-4	14	CASSPGPTNEKLFF	TGCGCCAGCAGCCCGGGACCGACTAATGAAAAACTGTTTTTT
NA	TRBD1	TRBV7-9	TRBJ2-4	16	CASSLVGQESENIQYF	TGTGCCAGCAGCTTAGTGGGACAGGAGTCGGAAAACATTCAGTACTTC
NA	TRBD2	TRBV27	TRBJ2-1	16	CASSLGLADNDNEQFF	TGTGCCAGCAGTTTAGGACTAGCGGACAACGACAATGAGCAGTTCTTC
NA	NA	TRBV6-5	TRBJ1-1	14	CASRLQGLFTEAFF	TGTGCCAGCAGACTACAGGGTTTGTTTACTGAAGCTTTCTTT
NA	TRBD1	TRBV7-8	TRBJ2-2	17	CASTPRGNRGVTGELFF	TGTGCCAGCACCCCAAGGGGGAACAGGGGTGTCACCGGGGAGCTGTTTTTT
NA	TRBD1	TRBV30	TRBJ1-2	13	CAWSAGTVYGYTF	TGTGCCTGGAGTGCCGGGACAGTCTATGGCTACACCTTC
NA	NA	TRBV27	TRBJ2-1	16	CASQLTTGKAYNEQFF	TGTGCCAGCCAATTGACGACAGGAAAAGCCTACAATGAGCAGTTCTTC
few	NA	TRBV20-1	TRBJ1-2	12	CSASLGEKGYTF	TGCAGTGCTAGTTTGGGGGAGAAGGGCTACACCTTC
NA	NA	TRBV28	TRBJ1-5	13	CASSLQGNQPQHF	TGTGCCAGCAGTTTACAGGGGAATCAGCCCCAGCATTTT
NA	NA	TRBV7-2	TRBJ1-5	13	CASSFQSNQPQHF	TGTGCCAGCAGCTTTCAGAGCAATCAGCCCCAGCATTTT
NA	TRBD1	TRBV10-1	TRBJ1-4	17	CASSEGGTGESHEKLFF	TGCGCCAGCAGTGAGGGGGGGACAGGGGAATCACACGAAAAACTGTTTTTT
few	NA	TRBV7-9	TRBJ2-3	14	CASSLVQGPDTQYF	TGTGCCAGCAGCTTAGTTCAGGGCCCAGATACGCAGTATTTT
NA	NA	TRBV11-3	TRBJ2-7	19	CASSLDPAGNVAATREQYF	TGTGCCAGCAGCTTAGATCCGGCAGGGAACGTCGCGGCCACACGCGAGCAGTACTTC
NA	TRBD1	TRBV7-3	TRBJ2-6	18	CASSRTQGAYSGANVLTF	TGTGCCAGCAGCCGCACCCAGGGGGCATACTCTGGGGCCAACGTCCTGACTTTC
NA	TRBD2	TRBV30	TRBJ2-1	14	CAWKSGGFYNEQFF	TGTGCCTGGAAGAGCGGGGGGTTCTACAATGAGCAGTTCTTC
NA	TRBD1	TRBV5-4	TRBJ2-7	14	CASSFGTGSYEQYF	TGTGCCAGCAGTTTCGGGACAGGGTCCTACGAGCAGTACTTC
NA	TRBD1	TRBV19	TRBJ1-2	14	CASQWTGGYYGYTF	TGTGCCAGCCAATGGACAGGGGGCTACTATGGCTACACCTTC
NA	NA	TRBV18	TRBJ2-1	15	CASPSPTGNYNEQFF	TGTGCCAGCCCCAGCCCGACAGGAAACTACAATGAGCAGTTCTTC
NA	TRBD1	TRBV29-1	TRBJ2-3	14	CSAGQGARTDTQYF	TGCAGCGCCGGACAGGGGGCGCGCACAGATACGCAGTATTTT
NA	TRBD2	TRBV5-4	TRBJ2-7	19	CASSSYDMPTSGGHYEQYF	TGTGCCAGCAGCTCCTACGACATGCCGACTAGCGGGGGGCACTACGAGCAGTACTTC
NA	TRBD1	TRBV27	TRBJ1-1	14	CASSSNKGTGVAFF	TGTGCCAGCAGTTCCAATAAGGGGACAGGGGTAGCTTTCTTT
NA	NA	TRBV6-2/TRBV6-3	TRBJ1-1	13	CASSSSVGFEAFF	TGTGCCAGCAGTTCGTCGGTTGGGTTCGAGGCTTTCTTT
few	TRBD1	TRBV7-2	TRBJ1-2	14	CASSSGQGARGYTF	TGTGCCAGCAGCTCGGGACAGGGGGCGCGCGGCTACACCTTC
few	NA	TRBV5-1	TRBJ2-3	16	CASRPVTTGPTDTQYF	TGCGCCAGTCGGCCGGTTACGACGGGACCCACAGATACGCAGTATTTT
NA	NA	TRBV28	TRBJ2-2	14	CASSLGGDTGELFF	TGTGCCAGCAGTTTGGGTGGGGACACCGGGGAGCTGTTTTTT
NA	NA	TRBV2	TRBJ1-4	14	CASSDGDTVGKLFF	TGTGCCAGCAGTGATGGGGACACAGTTGGAAAACTGTTTTTT
once	NA	TRBV11-3	TRBJ1-1	14	CASSLARLNTEAFF	TGTGCCAGCAGCTTAGCACGCTTGAACACTGAAGCTTTCTTT
NA	TRBD2	TRBV11-2	TRBJ2-7	15	CASSPWTSGGSEQYF	TGTGCCAGCAGCCCCTGGACTAGCGGGGGGTCTGAGCAGTACTTC
few	NA	TRBV27	TRBJ2-7	15	CASSPDRGGASEQYF	TGTGCCAGCAGTCCCGACCGAGGGGGGGCCTCCGAGCAGTACTTC
NA	NA	TRBV18	TRBJ2-3	14	CASSPSASTDTQYF	TGTGCCAGCTCACCGTCCGCCAGCACAGATACGCAGTATTTT
NA	TRBD1	TRBV6-5	TRBJ2-7	14	CASSYEGQEDEQYF	TGTGCCAGCAGTTACGAGGGACAGGAGGACGAGCAGTACTTC
NA	NA	TRBV7-9	TRBJ2-7	14	CASSSRLGFHEQYF	TGTGCCAGCAGCTCGCGACTAGGATTCCACGAGCAGTACTTC
NA	NA	TRBV11-2	TRBJ2-5	14	CASSFRGRSETQYF	TGTGCCAGCAGCTTCAGGGGAAGGAGCGAGACCCAGTACTTC
NA	TRBD1	TRBV24-1	TRBJ2-5	17	CATSGPRTGQPQETQYF	TGTGCCACCAGTGGCCCTAGAACGGGACAGCCACAAGAGACCCAGTACTTC
NA	TRBD1	TRBV7-9	TRBJ2-1	15	CASSLRDRYSNEQFF	TGTGCCAGCAGCTTACGGGACAGATATTCCAATGAGCAGTTCTTC
NA	TRBD2	TRBV3-1/TRBV3-2	TRBJ2-1	12	CASSFREDEQFF	TGTGCCAGCAGCTTCCGGGAGGATGAGCAGTTCTTC
NA	TRBD2	TRBV25-1	TRBJ2-5	15	CASSEWSGGQETQYF	TGTGCCAGCAGTGAATGGTCGGGAGGGCAAGAGACCCAGTACTTC
NA	NA	TRBV10-1	TRBJ1-2	16	CASSEPGIQLNYGYTF	TGCGCCAGCAGTGAACCAGGGATACAGCTTAACTATGGCTACACCTTC
NA	TRBD2	TRBV7-8	TRBJ2-5	18	CASRSRVAGASYQETQYF	TGTGCCAGCCGATCGAGGGTAGCGGGAGCCTCGTACCAAGAGACCCAGTACTTC
few	NA	TRBV12-5	TRBJ2-5	16	CASGPAGTLKKETQYF	TGTGCTAGTGGCCCAGCCGGGACACTTAAAAAAGAGACCCAGTACTTC
NA	NA	TRBV11-2	TRBJ1-1	15	CASSSPFRGVTEAFF	TGTGCCAGCAGCTCTCCTTTTAGGGGCGTTACTGAAGCTTTCTTT
NA	NA	TRBV6-2/TRBV6-3	TRBJ1-5	16	CASSFGRGGDNQPQHF	TGTGCCAGCAGTTTTGGCAGGGGAGGGGACAATCAGCCCCAGCATTTT
NA	NA	TRBV19	TRBJ1-6	15	CASSITGNWDSPLHF	TGTGCCAGTAGTATAACAGGCAATTGGGATTCACCCCTCCACTTT
NA	NA	TRBV5-8	TRBJ1-1	12	CASSTQGAEAFF	TGTGCCAGCAGCACACAGGGCGCTGAAGCTTTCTTT
NA	NA	TRBV28	TRBJ2-1	12	CASSPPGNEQFF	TGTGCCAGCAGCCCCCCCGGCAATGAGCAGTTCTTC
NA	NA	TRBV12-3/TRBV12-4	TRBJ1-3	13	CASSPGPGNTIYF	TGTGCCAGCAGTCCAGGGCCTGGAAACACCATATATTTT
once	NA	TRBV6-5	TRBJ1-2	15	CASSYPRTDPYGYTF	TGTGCCAGCAGTTACCCGCGGACAGACCCTTATGGCTACACCTTC
NA	NA	TRBV11-2	TRBJ1-3	15	CASSLTGRSGNTIYF	TGTGCCAGCAGCCTGACAGGTCGCTCTGGAAACACCATATATTTT
NA	NA	TRBV7-6	TRBJ1-5	15	CASSQGPSSNQPQHF	TGTGCCAGCAGCCAGGGCCCTTCGAGCAATCAGCCCCAGCATTTT
NA	NA	TRBV5-1	TRBJ2-1	12	CASSLEQNEQFF	TGCGCCAGCAGCTTGGAACAGAATGAGCAGTTCTTC
NA	TRBD2	TRBV11-3	TRBJ2-2	16	CASSLLAGLSTGELFF	TGTGCCAGCAGCTTACTAGCGGGATTGTCAACCGGGGAGCTGTTTTTT